Listed below are T cell receptor beta chains from one sample, sequenced in a study of T cell changes during pregnancy in multiple sclerosis. Repertoires were generated with immunoSEQ multiplex PCR, while TCRdb's copy carries only in-frame clones and drops some. Of some 20,000 clones listed, 88% were seen once; the top ten hold around 7%. Sequences were derived from CD8+ T cells from peripheral blood mononuclear cells, sampled in the third trimester of pregnancy. The receptors originated from a female donor in good health, enrolled as a control in a pregnancy study. CDR3s include the opening cysteine and the closing phenylalanine or tryptophan. A D gene is named only where the DNA matches it firmly. The size field is filled for only some rows; it gives once, few, many or a size class.

abundance	v_gene	j_gene	len	d_gene	CDR3aa	CDR3nt
NA	TRBV6-6	TRBJ2-4	16	NA	CASSPRPGGPKNIQYF	TGTGCCAGCAGTCCCCGTCCTGGAGGGCCCAAAAACATTCAGTACTTC
NA	TRBV4-3	TRBJ2-7	14	NA	CASSQDPSSYEQYF	TGCGCCAGCAGCCAAGATCCGTCTTCCTACGAGCAGTACTTC
NA	TRBV7-3	TRBJ2-5	17	NA	CASSLRGKGGSEETQYF	TGTGCCAGCAGCTTAAGGGGAAAGGGAGGTTCAGAAGAGACCCAGTACTTC
NA	TRBV18	TRBJ2-7	15	TRBD2	CASSPGLAGGYEQYF	TGTGCCAGCTCACCGGGACTAGCGGGGGGATACGAGCAGTACTTC
once	TRBV7-9	TRBJ2-3	16	NA	CASSPRTGVEEDTQYF	TGTGCCAGCAGCCCTCGGACGGGGGTCGAGGAAGATACGCAGTATTTT
NA	TRBV18	TRBJ1-1	14	NA	CASSPKGRETEAFF	TGTGCCAGCTCACCAAAGGGGCGTGAGACTGAAGCTTTCTTT
NA	TRBV6-5	TRBJ1-2	15	NA	CASSLRWSERYGYTF	TGTGCCAGCAGCCTCCGCTGGTCGGAGAGGTATGGCTACACCTTC
NA	TRBV11-2	TRBJ2-4	15	NA	CASSLVPAGTGPQYF	TGTGCCAGCAGCTTAGTACCCGCGGGCACCGGCCCCCAGTACTTC
NA	TRBV7-8	TRBJ2-3	15	NA	CATVGTRFRRDTQYF	TGTGCCACCGTCGGGACTCGGTTTAGAAGAGATACGCAGTATTTT
NA	TRBV27	TRBJ2-5	14	NA	CASSPYLPLETQYF	TGTGCCAGCAGCCCCTATCTGCCCCTCGAGACCCAGTACTTC
NA	TRBV29-1	TRBJ2-7	21	TRBD1	CSVEDDSPGQGARFGSYEQYF	TGCAGCGTTGAAGATGACTCTCCGGGACAGGGGGCGCGATTTGGCTCCTACGAGCAGTACTTC
NA	TRBV15	TRBJ2-7	15	NA	CATSSRGFGEYEQYF	TGTGCCACCAGCAGCCGGGGGTTTGGGGAATACGAGCAGTACTTC
NA	TRBV9	TRBJ2-1	15	TRBD2	CASSVGGGGANEQFF	TGTGCCAGCAGCGTAGGGGGCGGGGGGGCAAATGAGCAGTTCTTC
few	TRBV27	TRBJ2-5	15	NA	CASSFVSGLQETQYF	TGTGCCAGCAGTTTTGTATCAGGACTCCAAGAGACCCAGTACTTC
NA	TRBV5-1	TRBJ1-1	16	NA	CASSLAGVQGYTEAFF	TGCGCCAGCAGCTTGGCCGGCGTTCAGGGGTACACTGAAGCTTTCTTT
once	TRBV9	TRBJ2-2	16	NA	CASSASSTGYTGELFF	TGTGCCAGCAGCGCCAGTTCGACAGGTTACACCGGGGAGCTGTTTTTT
NA	TRBV5-6	TRBJ2-7	14	TRBD1	CASSGDRGTYEQYF	TGTGCCAGCAGCGGGGACAGGGGTACCTACGAGCAGTACTTC
NA	TRBV5-6	TRBJ1-2	13	NA	CASSLGHVFGYTF	TGTGCCAGCAGCTTAGGACATGTCTTTGGCTACACCTTC
NA	TRBV19	TRBJ2-7	14	NA	CASSIVKGRREQYF	TGTGCCAGTAGTATTGTTAAGGGGCGTCGCGAGCAGTACTTC
NA	TRBV25-1	TRBJ2-5	13	TRBD2	CASGLAGQETQYF	TGTGCCAGCGGATTAGCGGGACAAGAGACCCAGTACTTC
NA	TRBV11-2	TRBJ1-1	15	NA	CASSLEDPRGTEAFF	TGTGCCAGCAGCTTGGAAGATCCTCGGGGCACTGAAGCTTTCTTT
NA	TRBV6-5	TRBJ1-2	14	NA	CASSYSSQIDGYTF	TGTGCCAGCAGTTACTCTTCTCAGATCGATGGCTACACCTTC
NA	TRBV30	TRBJ2-1	15	TRBD2	CAWTSGESSYNEQFF	TGTGCCTGGACTAGCGGGGAGAGCTCCTACAATGAGCAGTTCTTC
NA	TRBV13	TRBJ2-3	15	TRBD2	CASSFPSGSKDTQYF	TGTGCCAGCAGCTTTCCTAGCGGGAGCAAAGATACGCAGTATTTT
NA	TRBV7-9	TRBJ2-1	14	NA	CASRSAGPYNEQFF	TGTGCCAGCAGATCCGCGGGTCCCTACAATGAGCAGTTCTTC
NA	TRBV27	TRBJ2-7	13	TRBD1	CASRTWGQGMQYF	TGTGCCAGCAGAACATGGGGACAGGGGATGCAGTACTTC
NA	TRBV4-3	TRBJ2-7	15	NA	CASSPSTETFYEQYF	TGCGCCAGCAGCCCTTCGACCGAGACTTTCTACGAGCAGTACTTC
NA	TRBV5-1	TRBJ2-7	13	NA	CASSLTGSYEQYF	TGCGCCAGCAGCCTTACAGGTTCATACGAGCAGTACTTC
NA	TRBV28	TRBJ2-7	13	NA	CASSFRGIHEQYF	TGTGCCAGCAGTTTTAGGGGGATCCACGAGCAGTACTTC